What follows is one T cell receptor (beta chain) and its context. The antigen is not known. Germline CDR1 reads SGHRS; CDR2 reads YFSETQ. The CDR3 is 16 residues long. Losses at the gene ends were 4 bases for V and 2 bases for J; bases not matched to a gene: 6. The time point: pre-sensitization, week 0. Treatment denoted: therapeutic diphenylcyclopropenone sensitization with weekly scalp DPC. This sample was taken from a study of human T cells and chemical hapten exposure. Study conclusions and caveats: Versus controls, significantly more large CDR3 similarity clusters arose from expanded TCRs. Since the donors had alopecia, their immune response may not be the same as that of healthy people. Patch test score was positively correlated with the counts of TCRs that had expanded at PT1.

Single cDNA molecules in the library carried unique molecular identifiers attached during preparation. TCRdb reanalysed the RACE reads using MiXCR and keeps one entry per CDR3 protein. The profile covers 270,000 or so distinct CDR3 sequences, with roughly 8% appearing a single time and 1.2% taken by the ten largest. This TCR was sampled from a man younger than 35 with alopecia areata. Some clones in this sample may be carry-over from other donors' samples. This sequence joins TRBV5-1 and TRBJ2-5; TRBD2 aligns across 12 bases. Sequences were derived from whole blood, sampled in connection with sensitization to the hapten diphenylcyclopropenone (DPC). CDR3: CASSTGLAGQQETQYF. As DNA, the CDR3 is TGCGCCAGCAGCACCGGACTAGCGGGGCAACAAGAGACCCAGTACTTC.